Each of the 19 T cell receptor beta chains below was sequenced from the same sample in a study of Graves' ophthalmopathy and Graves' hyperthyroidism. Amplification of TCR beta CDR3 regions used RNA transcripts. The first round was an RT-PCR with HTBI primers, and the second round was a multiplex PCR. From the multiplex PCR reads, TCRdb called clonotypes with MiXCR, one entry per CDR3 protein. This sample has 580,000 or so distinct CDR3 sequences, with approximately 35% found just once. Sequenced material: peripheral blood or thyroid tissue (not recorded which). These receptors all come from an adult man with Graves' hyperthyroidism.

This clonotype was found many times. V is TRBV7-9 and J is TRBJ2-7; 8 bases map to TRBD2. The length of the CDR3 is 13 residues. J lost 3 bases, V lost 5 bases, and 3 bases had no gene match. The germline CDR1 and CDR2 sequences are SEHNR and FQNEAQ (reference sequence). The CDR3 sequence: CASSISGVYEQYF. The CDR3 nucleotides read TGTGCCAGCAGCATTAGCGGGGTCTACGAGCAGTACTTC. The variable domain in full, completed from reference TRBV7-9 and TRBJ2-7, reads DTGVSQNPRHKITKRGQNVTFRCDPISEHNRLYWYRQTLGQGPEFLTYFQNEAQLEKSRLLSDRFSAERPKGSFSTLEIQRTEQGDSAMYLCASSISGVYEQYFGPGTRLTVT.

This sequence joins TRBV30 and TRBJ1-2, with 10 bases identical to TRBD1. This CDR3 has 14 residues. Germline lookup yields CDR1 GTSNPN and CDR2 SVGIG (reference sequence). V was clipped by 0 bases and J by 11 bases; unmatched bases: 9. The CDR3 region has the DNA TGTGCCTGGAGTGTAGGGAGTGGGACAGGGGAATACACCTTC. Amino acids: CAWSVGSGTGEYTF.

This clonotype has ten or more counts. The chain combines TRBV12-3 or TRBV12-4 with TRBJ1-3, with D hard to call. Trimming took 6 bases from V and 3 from J, leaving 12 bases between them. This CDR3 is 14 amino acids long. CDR3: CASRATDGGNTIYF. The DNA for the CDR3 is TGTGCCAGCAGGGCAACTGACGGTGGAAACACCATATATTTT.

The chain couples TRBV11-2 to TRBJ2-5, with TRBD1 identical over 10 bases. Germline trimming cut 3 bases from V and 5 bases from J; bases unmatched to any gene: 9. The germline V gene encodes CDR1 SGHAT and CDR2 FQNNGV. This CDR3 contains 16 residues. DNA of the CDR3: TGTGCCAGCAGCTTGGGACAGGGGAGGTCCGCGGAGACCCAGTACTTC. It codes for CASSLGQGRSAETQYF.

This clonotype was observed a single time. This rearrangement joins TRBV10-3 to TRBJ2-7; 10 bases map to TRBD1. Germline CDR1 ENHRY, CDR2 SYGVKD. J was trimmed by 2 bases and V by 6 bases; bases with no gene match: 7. There are 15 residues in the CDR3. The CDR3, as DNA: TGTGCCATCAGCGACTACGGGACAGGGGCCTACGAGCAGTACTTC. It is translated as CAISDYGTGAYEQYF.

This clonotype was detected ten times or more. The CDR3 coding sequence is TGTGCCAGCAGTGAATGGGGGACAGGGGACTATGGCTACACCTTC. Translation gives CASSEWGTGDYGYTF. The chain couples TRBV6-5 to TRBJ1-2; TRBD1 aligns across 10 bases. Germline V gives CDR1 MNHEY, CDR2 SVGAGI. Unmatched junction bases numbered 6, after V lost 5 bases and J lost 3 bases. The CDR3 runs to 15 residues.

This chain links TRBV25-1 with TRBJ1-2; no definite D call. Germline loops: CDR1 MGHDK, CDR2 SYGVNS. The CDR3 has 12 amino acids. The ends were cut back, 4 bases at V and 3 bases at J, with 6 bases in the middle. CDR3 sequence (DNA): TGTGCCAGCAGTGCGCAGGACTATGGCTACACCTTC. The encoded protein is CASSAQDYGYTF.

At least ten counts were recorded for this clonotype. V gene TRBV29-1 combines with J gene TRBJ1-1; D ambiguous. The CDR3 runs to 11 residues. Looked up from germline, CDR1 is SQVTM and CDR2 is ANQGSEA. With 2 bases removed from V and 7 bases from J, the gap between germline ends came to 8 bases. Here the CDR3 reads CSVETQFEAFF. For the CDR3, the DNA is TGCAGCGTTGAAACCCAGTTTGAAGCTTTCTTT.

The chain couples TRBV29-1 to TRBJ1-1, with D possibly matching TRBD1 (6 bases). V was shortened by 6 bases and J by 2 bases, with 13 bases between the two germline ends. Germline V CDR1 and CDR2: SQVTM, ANQGSEA. The CDR3 covers 13 residues. The CDR3 region is CSVESRGNTEAFF. The DNA for the CDR3 is TGCAGCGTAGAGAGCAGGGGAAACACTGAAGCTTTCTTT.

This clonotype was recorded a few times. One junction end disagrees with the germline gene, perhaps due to a read error. The rearrangement joins TRBV10-3 to TRBJ1-2; 10 bases match TRBD1. CDR1 ENHRY and CDR2 SYGVKD come from the germline V gene. The CDR3 runs to 14 residues. The DNA for the CDR3 is TGTGCCAGCAGTGACAGGGGGCGTCCCCTTGGCTACACCTTC. Residues: CASSDRGRPLGYTF.

On this clonotype: Germline and junction disagree at one end, which may indicate a read error. This chain joins TRBV2 and TRBJ1-5; no reliable D call. This CDR3 comprises 13 residues. Per germline, CDR1 SNHLY and CDR2 FYNNEI. In DNA form, the CDR3 reads TGCGCCAGCAGACCAAATAGCAATCAGGCCCAGCATTTT. Translated, it gives CASRPNSNQAQHF.

This clonotype was counted ten times or more. The chain has TRBV14 and TRBJ1-1; TRBD1 is a possible D gene (5 bases). Germline lookup yields CDR1 SGHDN and CDR2 FVKESK. The CDR3 sequence is 18 residues long. The germline V and J ends were trimmed by 2 bases and 0 bases, with 19 bases remaining between them. DNA for the CDR3: TGTGCCAGCAGCCAACGCTATCGTGGGGGACCTGTGAACACTGAAGCTTTCTTT. Translated, it gives CASSQRYRGGPVNTEAFF. Drawing the rest from reference TRBV14 and TRBJ1-1, the complete variable domain is EAGVTQFPSHSVIEKGQTVTLRCDPISGHDNLYWYRRVMGKEIKFLLHFVKESKQDESGMPNNRFLAERTGGTYSTLKVQPAELEDSGVYFCASSQRYRGGPVNTEAFFGQGTRLTVV.

This clonotype was seen ten or more times. V and J are TRBV2 and TRBJ1-2, with D possibly being TRBD1 (6 bases). The CDR3 has 13 residues. CDR1 SNHLY and CDR2 FYNNEI come from the germline V gene. V was clipped by 2 bases and J by 6 bases, with 10 bases between them. The CDR3: CASSETGWDGYTF. Written as DNA, the CDR3 is TGTGCCAGCAGTGAAACAGGGTGGGATGGCTACACCTTC. The full variable domain, completed using reference TRBV2 and TRBJ1-2, is EPEVTQTPSHQVTQMGQEVILRCVPISNHLYFYWYRQILGQKVEFLVSFYNNEISEKSEIFDDQFSVERPDGSNFTLKIRSTKLEDSAMYFCASSETGWDGYTFGSGTRLTVV.

This clonotype was seen a handful of times. This rearrangement joins TRBV7-9 to TRBJ1-6, with D unclear. The CDR3 runs to 15 residues. The germline V gene encodes CDR1 SEHNR and CDR2 FQNEAQ (reference sequence). V shed 5 bases and J shed 12 bases, with 20 bases lying between them. Here the CDR3 DNA reads TGTGCCAGCAGCCCAGCCCGGGGAGAGATTGGACCCCTCCACTTT. It is translated as CASSPARGEIGPLHF.

In its sample, this clonotype was seen many times. The chain employs TRBV20-1 and TRBJ2-7; D might be TRBD1 or TRBD2, each matching 5 bases. The CDR3 is 14 amino acids. Germline V gives CDR1 DFQATT, CDR2 SNEGSKA (reference sequence). Trimming took 3 bases from V and 2 from J, leaving 14 bases between them. The CDR3: CSARHGTTTYEQYF. Written as DNA, the CDR3 is TGCAGTGCTAGGCACGGGACGACTACCTACGAGCAGTACTTC.

This clonotype was counted ten times or more. The chain combines TRBV27 with TRBJ1-2; tentative D call: TRBD1 (5 bases). CDR1 is MNHEY and CDR2 is SMNVEV in the germline V gene (reference sequence). This CDR3 contains 13 residues. Trimming pared 4 bases from V and 4 bases from J, leaving 10 bases between. The CDR3 region is CASSSPGLYGYTF. The CDR3, as DNA: TGTGCCAGCAGTTCACCGGGGCTCTATGGCTACACCTTC.

This clonotype appeared many times. This chain links TRBV10-1 with TRBJ1-5; weak D call: TRBD1 (5 bases). The CDR3 has 14 amino acids. Germline V gene lookup returns CDR1 WNHNN and CDR2 SYGVQD (reference sequence). The ends were cut back, 6 bases at V and 5 bases at J, with 14 bases in the middle. CDR3 nucleotide sequence: TGCGCCAGCAGGACTAGACAGACTTATCAGCCCCAGCATTTT. Translated: CASRTRQTYQPQHF.

This clonotype appeared a few times. This chain links TRBV12-3 or TRBV12-4 with TRBJ2-7, with no clear D. V dropped 3 bases and J dropped 2 bases, with 11 bases sitting between them. CDR3 length: 14 residues. CDR3: CASSFILNPYEQYF. The CDR3 DNA follows: TGTGCCAGCAGTTTCATCCTTAACCCCTACGAGCAGTACTTC.

This clonotype showed up many times. The rearrangement uses TRBV19 and TRBJ1-1; 10 bases are shared with TRBD1. The CDR3 runs 17 residues. V lost 6 bases and J lost 7; bases outside the gene matches: 17. Germline CDR1 is LNHDA and CDR2 is SQIVND (reference sequence). CDR3 in DNA: TGTGCCAGTAGCCCTCGTGGGACAGGGGTCGGGGGCAATGAAGCTTTCTTT. It codes for CASSPRGTGVGGNEAFF.